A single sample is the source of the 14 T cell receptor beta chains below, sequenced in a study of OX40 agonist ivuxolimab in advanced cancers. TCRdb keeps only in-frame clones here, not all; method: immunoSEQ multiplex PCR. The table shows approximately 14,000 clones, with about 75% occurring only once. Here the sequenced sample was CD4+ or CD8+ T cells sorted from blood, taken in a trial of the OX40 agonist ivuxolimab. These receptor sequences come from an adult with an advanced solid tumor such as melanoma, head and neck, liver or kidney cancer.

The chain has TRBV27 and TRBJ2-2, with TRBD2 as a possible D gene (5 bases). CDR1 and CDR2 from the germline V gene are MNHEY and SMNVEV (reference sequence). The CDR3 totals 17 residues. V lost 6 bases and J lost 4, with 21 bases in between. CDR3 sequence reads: CASSQPRETPRTGELFF. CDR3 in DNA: TGTGCCAGCAGCCAACCCCGGGAAACCCCGCGCACCGGGGAGCTGTTTTTT.

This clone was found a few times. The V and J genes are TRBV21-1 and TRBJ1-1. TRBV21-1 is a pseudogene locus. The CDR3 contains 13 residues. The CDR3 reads CASKSEKRTEAFF. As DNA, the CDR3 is TGTGCCAGCAAAAGTGAGAAACGCACTGAAGCTTTCTTT.

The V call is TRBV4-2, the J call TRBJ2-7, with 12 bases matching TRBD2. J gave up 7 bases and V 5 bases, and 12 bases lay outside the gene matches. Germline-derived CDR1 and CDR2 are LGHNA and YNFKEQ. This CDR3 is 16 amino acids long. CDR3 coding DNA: TGTGCCAGCAGCACAAGGGCCTCTAGCGGGGGGGGTGAGCAGTACTTC. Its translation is CASSTRASSGGGEQYF.

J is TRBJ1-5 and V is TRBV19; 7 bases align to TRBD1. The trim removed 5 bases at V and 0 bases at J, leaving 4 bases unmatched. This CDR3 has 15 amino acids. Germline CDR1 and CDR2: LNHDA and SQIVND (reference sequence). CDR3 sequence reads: CASSYRGYSNQPQHF. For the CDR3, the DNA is TGTGCCAGTAGTTACAGGGGATATAGCAATCAGCCCCAGCATTTT. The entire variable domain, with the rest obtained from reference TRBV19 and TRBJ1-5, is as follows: DGGITQSPKYLFRKEGQNVTLSCEQNLNHDAMYWYRQDPGQGLRLIYYSQIVNDFQKGDIAEGYSVSREKKESFPLTVTSAQKNPTAFYLCASSYRGYSNQPQHFGDGTRLSIL.

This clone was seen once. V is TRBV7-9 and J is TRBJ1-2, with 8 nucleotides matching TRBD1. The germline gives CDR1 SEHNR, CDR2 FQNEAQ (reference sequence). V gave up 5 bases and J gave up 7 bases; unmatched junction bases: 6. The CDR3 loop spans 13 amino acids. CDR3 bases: TGTGCCAGCAGCCGAGACAGGGGTAGTGGCTACACCTTC. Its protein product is CASSRDRGSGYTF.

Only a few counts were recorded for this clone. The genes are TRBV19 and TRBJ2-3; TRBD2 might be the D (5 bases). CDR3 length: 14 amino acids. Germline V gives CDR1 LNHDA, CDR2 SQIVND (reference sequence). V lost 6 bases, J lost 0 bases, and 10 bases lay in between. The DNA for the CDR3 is TGTGCCAGTAGAGGGAGTACTAGCACAGATACGCAGTATTTT. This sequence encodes CASRGSTSTDTQYF.

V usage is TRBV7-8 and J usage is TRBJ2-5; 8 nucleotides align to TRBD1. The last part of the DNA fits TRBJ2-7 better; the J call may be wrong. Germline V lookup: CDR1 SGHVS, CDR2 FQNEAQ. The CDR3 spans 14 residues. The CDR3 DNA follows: TGTGCCAGCAGCATGGGACAGGAGTCCTACGAGCAGTACTTC. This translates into CASSMGQESYEQYF.

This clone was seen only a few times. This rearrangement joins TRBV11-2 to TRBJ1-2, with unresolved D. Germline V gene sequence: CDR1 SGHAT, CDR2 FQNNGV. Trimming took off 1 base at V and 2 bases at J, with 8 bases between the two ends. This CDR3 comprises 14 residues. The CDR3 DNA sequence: TGTGCCAGCAGCTTAGCAGTGGGAAACTATGGCTACACCTTC. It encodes CASSLAVGNYGYTF.

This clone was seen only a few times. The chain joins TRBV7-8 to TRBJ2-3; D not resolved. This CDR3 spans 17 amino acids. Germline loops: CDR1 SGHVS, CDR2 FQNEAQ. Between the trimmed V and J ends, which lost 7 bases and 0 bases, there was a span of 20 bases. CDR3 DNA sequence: TGTGCCAGCAACCCTCCCCTTCGCGATACCAGCACAGATACGCAGTATTTT. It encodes CASNPPLRDTSTDTQYF.

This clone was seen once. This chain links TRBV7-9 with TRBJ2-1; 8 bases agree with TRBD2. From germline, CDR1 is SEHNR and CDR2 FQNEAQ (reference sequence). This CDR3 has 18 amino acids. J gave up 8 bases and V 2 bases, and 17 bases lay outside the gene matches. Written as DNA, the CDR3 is TGTGCCAGCAGCTTATCCGGACTCGGACTAGCCGACGGGGATGAGCAGTTCTTC. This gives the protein CASSLSGLGLADGDEQFF.

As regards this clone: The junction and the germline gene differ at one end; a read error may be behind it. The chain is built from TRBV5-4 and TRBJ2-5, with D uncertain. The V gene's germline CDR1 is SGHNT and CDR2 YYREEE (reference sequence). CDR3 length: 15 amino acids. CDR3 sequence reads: CASSQGQRTAETQYF. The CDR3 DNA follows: TGCGCCAGCAGCCAAGGGCAAAGGACGGCAGAGACCCAGTACTTC.

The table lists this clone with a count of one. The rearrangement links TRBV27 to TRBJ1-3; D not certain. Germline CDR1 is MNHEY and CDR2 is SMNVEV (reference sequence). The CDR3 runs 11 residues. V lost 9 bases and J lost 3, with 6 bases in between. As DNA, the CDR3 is TGTGCCAGTTCCTATGGAAACACCATATATTTT. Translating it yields CASSYGNTIYF.

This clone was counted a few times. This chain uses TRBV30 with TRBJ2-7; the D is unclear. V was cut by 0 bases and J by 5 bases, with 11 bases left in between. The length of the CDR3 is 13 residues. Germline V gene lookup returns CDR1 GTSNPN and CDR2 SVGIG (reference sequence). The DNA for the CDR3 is TGTGCCTGGAGTGTAGGGCAGAACCACGAGCAGTACTTC. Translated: CAWSVGQNHEQYF.

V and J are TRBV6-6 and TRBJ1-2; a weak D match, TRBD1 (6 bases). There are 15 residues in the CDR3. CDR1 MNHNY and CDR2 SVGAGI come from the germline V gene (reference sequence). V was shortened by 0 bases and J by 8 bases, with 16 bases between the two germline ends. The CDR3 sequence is CASSYSGGWGQGYTF. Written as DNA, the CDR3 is TGTGCCAGCAGTTACTCCGGAGGTTGGGGGCAGGGCTACACCTTC.